Detailed here is one T cell receptor beta chain. The antigen is unknown. Study processing details: Built for papillary thyroid cancer, a distant-metastasis classifier drew on CDR3 differences across clinicopathological groups. Using MiXCR, TCRdb reanalyzed the PCR reads. TCRdb's processing, not the authors', yielded these V and J calls. The sample includes around 15,000 clones, about 25% of them seen just once. All patients were treatment-naive before thyroid surgery. The V gene's germline CDR1 is SGHVS and CDR2 FQNEAQ. After removal of 5 bases from V and 4 bases from J, the junction contained 12 bases not matched to a gene. The CDR3 is made up of 16 amino acids. The entry originates in a study of metastatic and nonmetastatic thyroid tumors. For the study at large: Patients with malignant and benign thyroid disease provided blood and tumor or nodule tissue, whose repertoires were compared. General study points: It was reported that TCR beta diversity was significantly higher in malignant thyroid tumors than benign nodules, in blood and tumor.

The V and J genes are TRBV7-8 and TRBJ2-7; TRBD2 matches at 9 bases. The sample comprised adjacent normal tissue. This receptor was obtained from a female donor with papillary thyroid cancer or a benign thyroid nodule (not recorded which). Some clones in this sample may be carry-over from other donors' samples. This chain's CDR3 is CASSLGAKREVYEQYF. The DNA for the CDR3 is TGTGCCAGCAGCCTAGGTGCGAAGCGGGAGGTATACGAGCAGTACTTC.